The 2 T cell receptor beta chains presented below share a single source sample, sequenced in a study of T cell responses to AZD1222 COVID-19 vaccine. The assay was immunoSEQ multiplex PCR, and TCRdb's table has in-frame clones only and misses some. The top ten clones hold 2.6% of a sample with approximately 150,000 clones, over 85% of them seen once. The input for sequencing was peripheral blood, taken on day 0 of AZD1222 vaccination. Source of these receptors: an adult in good health.

The chain carries TRBV20-1 and TRBJ2-1; D gene ambiguous. Per germline, CDR1 DFQATT and CDR2 SNEGSKA (reference sequence). The CDR3 length is 10 residues. Trimming cost V 0 bases and J 9 bases, with 3 bases left between them. In DNA form, the CDR3 reads TGCAGTGCTAGAGAGGTTGAGCAGTTCTTC. Its translation is CSAREVEQFF.

The chain uses TRBV6-2 or TRBV6-3 and TRBJ2-7, with a tentative D call TRBD2 (5 bases). The CDR3 covers 13 residues. The V and J ends lost 4 bases and 3 bases respectively, with 10 bases between them. From germline, CDR1 is MNHEY and CDR2 SVGEGT. The CDR3 sequence: CASSWELSYEQYF. Written as DNA, the CDR3 is TGTGCCAGCAGTTGGGAGCTAAGCTACGAGCAGTACTTC.